The present T cell receptor beta chain was sequenced within a study of cytomegalovirus exposure and HLA in healthy donors. PCR used 60 Vbeta primers and 13 Jbeta primers. Some clones are missing from TCRdb's copy, which holds only in-frame ones; the method was immunoSEQ multiplex PCR. The profile shows 190,000 or so clones, 75% to 85% of them singletons. Germline lookup yields CDR1 MNHNS and CDR2 SASEGT. Unmatched junction bases numbered 9, after V lost 0 bases and J lost 5 bases. The CDR3 has 16 amino acids. The donors (healthy individuals) were bone marrow donors. The study's findings and limits: CMV serostatus was the sole immune exposure information available.

Comments on this clone: Its antigen is still unknown.

The sequencing input was PBMCs. The clonotype originates from a girl between 10 and 17 years old in good health and CMV-seropositive. The chain has TRBV6-1 and TRBJ2-7; 8 nucleotides match TRBD1. CDR3 residues: CASSEAGVTGVHEQYF. The CDR3 region has the DNA TGTGCCAGCAGTGAAGCGGGGGTGACAGGGGTCCACGAGCAGTACTTC.